The 25 T cell receptor beta chains in this list originate from one sample, sequenced in a study of beta chain features in type 1 diabetes. Isolated RNA was reverse transcribed in full, so expressed TCRB transcripts were sequenced. Measured with immunoSEQ multiplex PCR; TCRdb has only the in-frame clones, and not every one. The sample lists about 130,000 clones, 9% seen once, with around 0.75% in the top ten. Their antigens remain unidentified. Study-wide points: Shortening of TCRB CDR3s, moderate but significant, appeared in all four CD4+ subsets of Type 1 diabetes patients.

Sequencing was performed on central memory CD4+ T cells from blood. These receptors were obtained from a man in his thirties or forties with type 1 diabetes.

There are a few counts of this clone. The V gene is TRBV27, the J gene TRBJ2-7; a weak D match, TRBD1 (5 bases). The V and J ends lost 2 bases and 4 bases respectively, with 12 bases between them. Germline assignment: CDR1 MNHEY and CDR2 SMNVEV (reference sequence). The CDR3 sequence is 14 residues long. CDR3 coding DNA: TGTGCCAGCAGTTTAAATGGGGCGCGGTACGAGCAGTACTTC. Encoded protein: CASSLNGARYEQYF.

CDR3 sequence reads: CASSLDPGAAGEQFF. The CDR3, as DNA: TGCGCCAGCAGCTTGGATCCAGGGGCAGCGGGGGAGCAGTTCTTC. J is TRBJ2-1 and V is TRBV5-1; weak D call: TRBD2 (7 bases). Trimming removed 0 bases from V and 10 bases from J, with 17 bases in between. CDR3 length equals 15 residues. Germline V gene data show CDR1 as SGHRS and CDR2 as YFSETQ.

The V gene is TRBV7-2, the J gene TRBJ2-5; 13 bases match TRBD2. The germline V gene encodes CDR1 SGHTA and CDR2 FQGNSA. V gave up 6 bases and J gave up 5 bases; unmatched junction bases: 6. The CDR3 extends over 15 amino acids. This chain's CDR3 is CASRRTSGGGETQYF. Written as DNA, the CDR3 is TGTGCCAGCAGACGGACTAGCGGGGGCGGTGAGACCCAGTACTTC.

V and J are TRBV2 and TRBJ1-2; D not resolved. The CDR3 runs to 13 residues. V lost 1 base and J 2 bases, leaving 5 bases between the germline ends. Germline V gives CDR1 SNHLY, CDR2 FYNNEI. The CDR3 sequence is CASSEDTNYGYTF. As DNA, the CDR3 is TGTGCCAGCAGTGAAGACACGAACTATGGCTACACCTTC.

The V and J genes are TRBV2 and TRBJ2-5; the match to TRBD1 covers 7 bases. V gave up 4 bases and J gave up 1 base; unmatched junction bases: 6. The germline CDR1 and CDR2 sequences are SNHLY and FYNNEI. This CDR3 contains 15 residues. In nucleotides, the CDR3 is TGTGCCAGCAGTGGACAGGGAATTTTCCAAGAGACCCAGTACTTC. Translated: CASSGQGIFQETQYF. Complete variable domain (other parts from reference TRBV2 and TRBJ2-5): EPEVTQTPSHQVTQMGQEVILRCVPISNHLYFYWYRQILGQKVEFLVSFYNNEISEKSEIFDDQFSVERPDGSNFTLKIRSTKLEDSAMYFCASSGQGIFQETQYFGPGTRLLVL.

The chain is built from TRBV5-1 and TRBJ2-3; TRBD2 agrees at 11 bases. The germline V gene encodes CDR1 SGHRS and CDR2 YFSETQ. The CDR3 runs 14 residues. V gave up 6 bases and J gave up 5 bases; unmatched junction bases: 5. The CDR3 sequence is CASKLAGVRDTQYF. The CDR3 bases are TGCGCCAGCAAACTAGCGGGGGTGAGAGATACGCAGTATTTT.

The table lists this clone with a few counts. V gene TRBV4-1 combines with J gene TRBJ2-5; TRBD2 matches at 7 bases. There are 15 residues in the CDR3. CDR1 and CDR2 from the germline V gene are MGHRA and YSYEKL. Losses at the gene ends were 3 bases for V and 5 bases for J; bases not matched to a gene: 9. This CDR3 reads CASSQGGQWDETQYF. CDR3 nucleotides: TGCGCCAGCAGCCAGGGAGGGCAGTGGGACGAGACCCAGTACTTC.

The chain carries TRBV5-1 and TRBJ2-7, with TRBD1 matching 8 bases. Germline V gene lookup returns CDR1 SGHRS and CDR2 YFSETQ. This CDR3 region has 14 residues. V lost 0 bases and J lost 6; bases outside the gene matches: 5. The CDR3 is CASSLGGQGGEQYF. In DNA, the CDR3 is TGCGCCAGCAGCTTGGGTGGACAGGGCGGCGAGCAGTACTTC.

Only a few counts were recorded for this clone. The genes are TRBV11-1 and TRBJ2-3; TRBD1 agrees at 9 bases. The CDR3 spans 14 residues. Germline V gene lookup returns CDR1 SGHAT and CDR2 FQDESV (reference sequence). V lost 6 bases, J lost 5 bases, and 6 bases stayed unmatched. CDR3 DNA: TGTGCCAGCAGGCCGGGACAGGGACAAGATACGCAGTATTTT. Translation gives CASRPGQGQDTQYF.

This clone was picked up a small number of times. Here the CDR3 reads CASSPGGYEQYF. The CDR3 nucleotides read TGTGCCAGCTCACCGGGGGGCTACGAGCAGTACTTC. The chain is built from TRBV18 and TRBJ2-7; the D gene is possibly TRBD2 (6 bases). CDR3 size: 12 residues. The V end lost 3 bases, the J end lost 3 bases, and 6 bases lay between the germline ends. Germline values: CDR1 KGHSH, CDR2 LQKENI.

This clone was detected a few times. The genes are TRBV6-5 and TRBJ1-2, with D possibly TRBD1 on 6 matching bases. CDR1 and CDR2 (germline): MNHEY, SVGAGI. V dropped 4 bases and J dropped 2 bases, with 14 bases sitting between them. This CDR3 has 15 amino acids. CDR3 residues: CASSSWTAWNYGYTF. In DNA, the CDR3 is TGTGCCAGCAGTTCATGGACAGCTTGGAACTATGGCTACACCTTC.

This clone was counted between two and nine times. This chain uses TRBV11-2 with TRBJ1-1; D might be TRBD1 (5 bases). The germline V and J ends were trimmed by 1 base and 4 bases, with 16 bases remaining between them. The CDR3 consists of 16 residues. The germline CDR1 and CDR2 sequences are SGHAT and FQNNGV. In nucleotides, the CDR3 is TGTGCCAGCAGCTTAGTGGTTCGGGGGGAGGGCACTGAAGCTTTCTTT. It encodes CASSLVVRGEGTEAFF. Using reference TRBV11-2 and TRBJ1-1 for the parts outside the CDR3, the full variable domain is EAGVAQSPRYKIIEKRQSVAFWCNPISGHATLYWYQQILGQGPKLLIQFQNNGVVDDSQLPKDRFSAERLKGVDSTLKIQPAKLEDSAVYLCASSLVVRGEGTEAFFGQGTRLTVV.

The gene calls are TRBV5-6 and TRBJ2-5; perhaps TRBD1 as D (5 bases). In germline, CDR1 is SGHDT, CDR2 YYEEEE. The CDR3 has 13 residues. Trimming left V 5 bases short and J 2 bases short, with 10 bases between. DNA for the CDR3: TGTGCCAGCAGTGGTGGGGCTCAAGAGACCCAGTACTTC. This translates into CASSGGAQETQYF.

This clone was seen a handful of times. In DNA, the CDR3 is TGTGCCAGCAGGCGGGCCAAGAACACTGAAGCTTTCTTT. Protein sequence: CASRRAKNTEAFF. This chain joins TRBV7-2 and TRBJ1-1; D is unclear. Trimming stripped 6 bases from V and 1 base from J, with 9 bases between. This CDR3 contains 13 residues. Looked up from germline, CDR1 is SGHTA and CDR2 is FQGNSA.

This clone was seen a handful of times. This chain uses TRBV29-1 with TRBJ2-3, with 7 bases aligning to TRBD2. The CDR3 contains 16 residues. CDR1 is SQVTM, CDR2 ANQGSEA, per germline. Trimming took 3 bases from V and 2 from J; bases not matched to a gene: 11. The CDR3 coding sequence is TGCAGCGTTGAGGGAGGGAGGCCAGGGCCCACAGATACGCAGTATTTT. Protein: CSVEGGRPGPTDTQYF.

The rearrangement links TRBV7-2 to TRBJ1-5; D not certain. The CDR3 contains 17 residues. Germline assignment: CDR1 SGHTA and CDR2 FQGNSA. V lost 2 bases and J lost 0, with 14 bases in between. The CDR3 is CASSLLFQANSNQPQHF. CDR3 nucleotide sequence: TGTGCCAGCAGCTTACTATTCCAGGCCAATAGCAATCAGCCCCAGCATTTT.

The table lists this clone with a few counts. The CDR3 DNA reads as TGTGCCAGCAGCTCCAGGGGAGGGGGCTCCTATAATTCACCCCTCCACTTT. Protein: CASSSRGGGSYNSPLHF. This rearrangement joins TRBV7-2 to TRBJ1-6; possibly TRBD1 for D (6 bases). CDR1 and CDR2 from the germline V gene are SGHTA and FQGNSA. CDR3 size: 17 residues. V shed 4 bases and J shed 0 bases, with 13 bases lying between them.

V and J are TRBV7-3 and TRBJ2-2, with 7 bases fitting TRBD1. Germline V gives CDR1 SGHTA, CDR2 FQGTGA. The CDR3 loop spans 16 amino acids. Trimming at V came to 4 bases and at J to 0 bases, leaving 5 bases not matched to a gene. The CDR3 here is CASSSTGTANTGELFF. The CDR3 DNA reads as TGTGCCAGCAGCTCGACCGGGACAGCGAACACCGGGGAGCTGTTTTTT.

This clone was detected only a few times. This rearrangement joins TRBV5-1 to TRBJ2-5; D possibly corresponds to TRBD2 (8 bases). The germline V gene has CDR1 SGHRS and CDR2 YFSETQ. The V end was cut by 2 bases, the J end by 13 bases, with 27 bases between. The CDR3 spans 16 residues. The chain's CDR3 is CASSLDPGTAGAARYF. For the CDR3, the DNA is TGCGCCAGCAGCTTAGACCCTGGGACAGCGGGGGCCGCCCGGTACTTC.

The chain employs TRBV4-1 and TRBJ2-2; D may be TRBD1 (7 bases). The V and J ends lost 4 bases and 1 base respectively, with 10 bases between them. Germline values: CDR1 MGHRA, CDR2 YSYEKL. The CDR3 contains 15 residues. The CDR3 coding sequence is TGCGCCAGCAGCCGCGGGACAGTGAACACCGGGGAGCTGTTTTTT. It specifies CASSRGTVNTGELFF.

This clone was seen ten or more times. The rearrangement joins TRBV30 to TRBJ1-4; possible D gene TRBD1, 5 bases. The CDR3 runs 15 residues. Germline V gene sequence: CDR1 GTSNPN, CDR2 SVGIG (reference sequence). Trimming left V 3 bases short and J 10 bases short, with 21 bases between. DNA of the CDR3: TGTGCCTGGAGCCAAAAGGGACTGGCTTGGGGAAAACTGTTTTTT. Translating gives CAWSQKGLAWGKLFF.

This chain links TRBV7-2 with TRBJ1-1; D gene ambiguous. The CDR3 covers 13 residues. Germline V CDR1 and CDR2: SGHTA, FQGNSA. The germline V and J ends were trimmed by 3 bases and 7 bases, with 12 bases remaining between them. The CDR3 DNA sequence: TGTGCCAGCAGCTTGGGCCTGGGAGGTGAAGCTTTCTTT. Protein sequence: CASSLGLGGEAFF.

This chain connects TRBV27 to TRBJ2-3; the D is unclear. The CDR3 contains 13 residues. The V end lost 4 bases, the J end lost 2 bases, and 7 bases lay between the germline ends. Germline V gene sequence: CDR1 MNHEY, CDR2 SMNVEV (reference sequence). The CDR3 region is CASSSPSTDTQYF. CDR3 nucleotide sequence: TGTGCCAGCAGTTCCCCGTCCACAGATACGCAGTATTTT.

This clone occurred a few times. Other DNA sequences in this specimen translate into the identical CDR3. This chain uses TRBV27 with TRBJ1-1; D possibly corresponds to TRBD1 (5 bases). The V end was cut by 2 bases, the J end by 1 base, with 5 bases between. The CDR3 is made up of 13 amino acids. From germline, CDR1 is MNHEY and CDR2 SMNVEV (reference sequence). The CDR3 region is CASSLTGNTEAFF. Here the CDR3 DNA reads TGTGCCAGCAGTTTAACAGGGAACACTGAAGCTTTCTTT.

The rearrangement links TRBV10-3 to TRBJ2-2; D unclear. V shed 2 bases and J shed 4 bases, with 11 bases lying between them. This CDR3 has 15 residues. Germline V CDR1 and CDR2: ENHRY, SYGVKD. This chain's CDR3 is CAISENAATTGELFF. CDR3 DNA sequence: TGTGCCATCAGTGAGAATGCGGCGACCACCGGGGAGCTGTTTTTT.